The T cell receptor beta chain under discussion was sequenced for a study of regulatory T cells in long-lasting Graves disease. Study outcomes and limitations: Persistent Graves' patients had lower TCR diversity than newly diagnosed ones.

According to the study, TCR beta libraries were built with iRepertoire HTBI primers and CDR3-region Arm-PCR. TCRdb ran MiXCR on the multiplex PCR reads and lists one entry per CDR3 protein. The sample has about 460,000 distinct CDR3 sequences, 14% seen once. Germline CDR1 is LNHDA and CDR2 is SQIVND (reference sequence). This CDR3 has 16 residues. Trimming removed 5 bases at V and 2 bases at J, with 17 bases between. Points on this clonotype: What it binds is unknown.

Noted time point: newly diagnosed GD, antithyroid drugs for less than 3 months. With RNA extracted from PBMCs as input, the TCR library was made. These data were also filed under a second study, of T cells in Graves' hyperthyroidism and ophthalmopathy.

This sequence joins TRBV19 and TRBJ2-3; D gene uncertain. The sequences come from peripheral blood mononuclear cells (PBMCs), collected at new diagnosis, from a patient treated with antithyroid drugs. This receptor was taken from a woman in her forties or fifties with Graves disease. The CDR3 nucleotides are TGTGCCAGTAGTCCACGTCCACTCACCCCCACAGATACGCAGTATTTT. This codes for CASSPRPLTPTDTQYF.